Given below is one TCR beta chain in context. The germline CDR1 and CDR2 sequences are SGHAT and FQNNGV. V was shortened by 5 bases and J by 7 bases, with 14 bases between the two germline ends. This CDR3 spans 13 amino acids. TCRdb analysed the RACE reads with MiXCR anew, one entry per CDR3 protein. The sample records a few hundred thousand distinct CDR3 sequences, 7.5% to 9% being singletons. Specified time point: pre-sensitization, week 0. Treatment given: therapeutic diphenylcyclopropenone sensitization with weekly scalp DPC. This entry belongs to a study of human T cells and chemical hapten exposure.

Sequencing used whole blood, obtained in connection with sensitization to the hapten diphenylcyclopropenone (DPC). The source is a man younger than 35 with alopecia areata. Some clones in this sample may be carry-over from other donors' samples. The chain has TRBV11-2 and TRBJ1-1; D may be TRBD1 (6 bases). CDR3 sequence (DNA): TGTGCCAGCAGCCTACAGGGTATCTTTGAAGCTTTCTTT. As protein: CASSLQGIFEAFF.